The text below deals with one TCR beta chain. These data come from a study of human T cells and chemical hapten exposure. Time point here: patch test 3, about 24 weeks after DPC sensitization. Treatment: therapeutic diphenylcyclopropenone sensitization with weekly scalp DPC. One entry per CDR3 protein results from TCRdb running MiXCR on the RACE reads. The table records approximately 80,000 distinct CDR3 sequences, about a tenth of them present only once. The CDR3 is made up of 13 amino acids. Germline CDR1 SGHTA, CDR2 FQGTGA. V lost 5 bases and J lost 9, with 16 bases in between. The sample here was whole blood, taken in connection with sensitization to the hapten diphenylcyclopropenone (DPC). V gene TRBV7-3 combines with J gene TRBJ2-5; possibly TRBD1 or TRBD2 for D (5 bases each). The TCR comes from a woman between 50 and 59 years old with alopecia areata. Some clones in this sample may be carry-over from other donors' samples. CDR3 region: CASSPSEGLPQYF. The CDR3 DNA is TGTGCCAGCAGCCCCTCTGAGGGGCTCCCCCAGTACTTC.